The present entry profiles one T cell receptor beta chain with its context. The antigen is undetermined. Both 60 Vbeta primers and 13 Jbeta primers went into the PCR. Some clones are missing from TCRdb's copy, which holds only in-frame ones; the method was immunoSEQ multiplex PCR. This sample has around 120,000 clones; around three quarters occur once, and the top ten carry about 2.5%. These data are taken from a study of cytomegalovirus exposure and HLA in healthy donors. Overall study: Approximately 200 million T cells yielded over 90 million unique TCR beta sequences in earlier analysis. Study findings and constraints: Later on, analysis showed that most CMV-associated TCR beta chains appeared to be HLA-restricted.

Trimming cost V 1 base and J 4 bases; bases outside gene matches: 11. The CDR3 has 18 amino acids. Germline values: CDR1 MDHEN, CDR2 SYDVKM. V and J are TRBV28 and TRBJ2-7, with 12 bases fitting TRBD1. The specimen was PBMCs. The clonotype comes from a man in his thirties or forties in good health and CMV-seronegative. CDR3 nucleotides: TGTGCCAGCAGTTTATATACCCCGGGACAGGGGGCGCAGTACGAGCAGTACTTC. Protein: CASSLYTPGQGAQYEQYF. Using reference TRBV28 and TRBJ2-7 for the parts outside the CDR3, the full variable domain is DVKVTQSSRYLVKRTGEKVFLECVQDMDHENMFWYRQDPGLGLRLIYFSYDVKMKEKGDIPEGYSVSREKKERFSLILESASTNQTSMYLCASSLYTPGQGAQYEQYFGPGTRLTVT.